The 23 T cell receptor beta chains presented below share a single source sample, sequenced in a study of cytomegalovirus exposure and HLA in healthy donors. The PCR employed 60 Vbeta primers together with 13 Jbeta primers. Libraries were prepared by immunoSEQ multiplex PCR; TCRdb keeps only in-frame clonotypes and omits some of them. The sample contains about 110,000 clones, 82% of which appear only once. What was sequenced was PBMCs. The receptors come from a man aged 30-40 years in good health and CMV-seropositive.

The chain combines TRBV2 with TRBJ1-6; the D gene is possibly TRBD1 (6 bases). The CDR3 spans 17 residues. CDR1 is SNHLY and CDR2 is FYNNEI in the germline V gene. The V and J ends lost 5 bases and 7 bases respectively, with 21 bases between them. The CDR3 region has the DNA TGTGCCAGCAGTCCTACCCCGAGGGGGGGGCTGAATTCACCCCTCCACTTT. It translates to CASSPTPRGGLNSPLHF.

This chain connects TRBV28 to TRBJ1-1; tentatively, D is TRBD1 (6 bases). The CDR3 totals 13 residues. CDR1 is MDHEN and CDR2 is SYDVKM in the germline V gene. The ends were cut back, 3 bases at V and 3 bases at J, with 8 bases in the middle. The CDR3 coding sequence is TGTGCCAGCAGTTTTGACAGGTACACTGAAGCTTTCTTT. It yields the protein CASSFDRYTEAFF.

The J gene is TRBJ2-2, the V gene TRBV5-4; D may be TRBD2 (5 bases). The CDR3 is made up of 15 amino acids. V was cut by 3 bases and J by 4 bases, with 13 bases left in between. CDR1 is SGHNT and CDR2 is YYREEE in the germline V gene (reference sequence). CDR3 nucleotides: TGTGCCAGCAGCTCGGGGATAAGTTCCACCGGGGAGCTGTTTTTT. This codes for CASSSGISSTGELFF.

The rearrangement uses TRBV6-1 and TRBJ1-1; 7 nucleotides agree with TRBD1. J was trimmed by 5 bases and V by 3 bases; bases with no gene match: 9. CDR3 length: 15 amino acids. In germline, CDR1 is MNHNS, CDR2 SASEGT. CDR3 sequence: CASSELQGSKTEAFF. The CDR3 bases are TGTGCCAGCAGTGAGCTACAGGGGAGCAAAACTGAAGCTTTCTTT.

Of note for this clone: The same CDR3 arises from other DNA sequences in this sample as well. The rearrangement joins TRBV10-3 to TRBJ2-1; D not resolved. Per germline, CDR1 ENHRY and CDR2 SYGVKD. With 6 bases removed from V and 10 bases from J, the gap between germline ends came to 10 bases. The CDR3 sequence is 11 residues long. DNA of the CDR3: TGTGCCATCAGCGATATCGGGGAGCAGTTCTTC. This sequence encodes CAISDIGEQFF.

This rearrangement joins TRBV14 to TRBJ2-1; D is possibly TRBD1 (6 bases). Germline V gene lookup returns CDR1 SGHDN and CDR2 FVKESK. V lost 10 bases, J lost 1 base, and 11 bases lay in between. The CDR3 spans 13 residues. The CDR3 DNA reads TGTGCCACGGGGACAAATTCCTACAATGAGCAGTTCTTC. Translation gives CATGTNSYNEQFF.

The V gene is TRBV2, the J gene TRBJ2-1; D perhaps matches TRBD2 (6 bases). CDR3 length: 13 residues. Trimming took 8 bases from V and 3 from J, leaving 11 bases between them. Germline V CDR1 and CDR2: SNHLY, FYNNEI. DNA for the CDR3: TGTGCCAGCTGGGACTCGGTCTACAATGAGCAGTTCTTC. Translated, it gives CASWDSVYNEQFF.

This sequence joins TRBV6-1 and TRBJ1-5; D is unresolved. The CDR3 totals 13 residues. Germline loops: CDR1 MNHNS, CDR2 SASEGT. Trimming shortened V by 0 bases and J by 7 bases, and 7 bases separated the two germline ends. CDR3 sequence (DNA): TGTGCCAGCAGTGAAGCGCGCCCCCAGCCCCAGCATTTT. Amino acids: CASSEARPQPQHF.

The chain is built from TRBV6-5 and TRBJ1-5, with D possibly being TRBD1 (6 bases). The CDR3 is 15 residues long. The germline gives CDR1 MNHEY, CDR2 SVGAGI. Trimming left V 0 bases short and J 6 bases short, with 12 bases between. The CDR3 coding sequence is TGTGCCAGCAGTTACTCACGGGGGGCGTCTCAGCCCCAGCATTTT. Amino acid sequence: CASSYSRGASQPQHF.

J is TRBJ1-5 and V is TRBV7-9; no firm D call. The V and J ends lost 4 bases and 5 bases respectively, with 12 bases between them. The germline V gene has CDR1 SEHNR and CDR2 FQNEAQ (reference sequence). The CDR3 contains 14 residues. The CDR3 here is CASSSEGLYQPQHF. The DNA of the CDR3 is TGTGCCAGCAGCTCGGAGGGCCTATATCAGCCCCAGCATTTT.

This clone occurred a few times. The V gene is TRBV30, the J gene TRBJ1-6; D is ambiguous. The V gene lost 3 bases and the J gene lost 9 bases, with 12 bases spanning the gap. CDR3 length equals 13 residues. CDR1 is GTSNPN, CDR2 SVGIG, per germline (reference sequence). The CDR3 sequence: CAWSHKTGSPLHF. CDR3 bases: TGTGCCTGGAGCCATAAGACGGGTTCACCCCTCCACTTT.

The CDR3 protein is CASSSRYEQYF. CDR3 bases: TGTGCCAGCAGTTCCCGTTACGAGCAGTACTTC. The genes are TRBV6-6 and TRBJ2-7; D is unresolved. V lost 4 bases, J lost 4 bases, and 5 bases lay in between. The CDR3 totals 11 residues. Germline CDR1 MNHNY, CDR2 SVGAGI (reference sequence).

The rearrangement links TRBV13 to TRBJ2-1; TRBD1 matches 8 bases. The CDR3 is made up of 14 amino acids. The trim removed 10 bases at V and 4 bases at J, leaving 9 bases unmatched. CDR1 and CDR2 (germline): PRHDT, FYEKMQ (reference sequence). As DNA, the CDR3 is TGTGCCACCTCACAGGGGGGTGCTTACAATGAGCAGTTCTTC. This gives the protein CATSQGGAYNEQFF.

The rearrangement links TRBV14 to TRBJ1-2; D gene unclear. Trimming took off 0 bases at V and 4 bases at J, with 12 bases between the two ends. The germline gives CDR1 SGHDN, CDR2 FVKESK. The CDR3 is made up of 15 amino acids. The CDR3 loop is CASSQDRATSYGYTF. The CDR3 nucleotides are TGTGCCAGCAGCCAAGATCGAGCCACCTCCTATGGCTACACCTTC.

This rearrangement joins TRBV7-9 to TRBJ2-5; TRBD2 agrees at 7 bases. This CDR3 comprises 16 residues. Per germline, CDR1 SEHNR and CDR2 FQNEAQ (reference sequence). The junction had 11 bases not matched to a gene; V was cut back by 2 bases and J by 5 bases. This chain's CDR3 is CASSLPGREYVETQYF. DNA of the CDR3: TGTGCCAGCAGCTTACCTGGGCGGGAGTACGTCGAGACCCAGTACTTC.

CDR3 sequence (DNA): TGCGCCAGCAGCATGGACAGGGTCAACTACGAGCAGTACTTC. Protein: CASSMDRVNYEQYF. This sequence joins TRBV4-1 and TRBJ2-7, with 8 positions matching TRBD1. Germline V gene lookup returns CDR1 MGHRA and CDR2 YSYEKL. J gave up 3 bases and V 5 bases, and 6 bases lay outside the gene matches. The CDR3 has 14 residues.

The chain uses TRBV4-1 and TRBJ1-2, with 7 nucleotides matching TRBD1. Germline CDR1 MGHRA, CDR2 YSYEKL. The CDR3 has 16 amino acids. With 0 bases clipped from V and 4 bases from J, the junction kept 8 bases outside the gene matches. The CDR3: CASSQDPGTAFYGYTF. In DNA form, the CDR3 reads TGCGCCAGCAGCCAAGATCCCGGGACAGCCTTCTATGGCTACACCTTC.

The chain has TRBV2 and TRBJ1-2, with D maybe TRBD1 (5 bases). Deletions cut 4 bases from V and 5 bases from J, with 5 bases between. Germline CDR1 and CDR2: SNHLY and FYNNEI. This CDR3 region has 11 residues. The CDR3 loop reads CASSGQYGYTF. CDR3 in DNA: TGTGCCAGCAGTGGACAGTATGGCTACACCTTC.

This rearrangement joins TRBV11-2 to TRBJ2-1, with TRBD2 as a possible D gene (6 bases). CDR3 length: 19 amino acids. V was trimmed by 7 bases and J by 1 base, leaving 26 bases between them. Germline loops: CDR1 SGHAT, CDR2 FQNNGV. CDR3 nucleotides: TGTGCCAGCAAAGGTCCGCAGGCCCAGCGGGTGCGGTCCTACAATGAGCAGTTCTTC. Amino acids: CASKGPQAQRVRSYNEQFF.

The genes are TRBV6-5 and TRBJ1-6; possible D gene TRBD1, 6 bases. Looked up from germline, CDR1 is MNHEY and CDR2 is SVGAGI. Trimming shortened V by 9 bases and J by 9 bases, and 15 bases separated the two germline ends. The CDR3 spans 13 residues. CDR3 in DNA: TGTGCCAGTCAGCGGCAGGGGTTTTCACCCCTCCACTTT. Its translation is CASQRQGFSPLHF.

The chain recombines TRBV7-9 with TRBJ1-3, with D tentatively TRBD1 (6 bases). The CDR3 spans 14 residues. Per germline, CDR1 SEHNR and CDR2 FQNEAQ (reference sequence). V gave up 1 base and J gave up 4 bases, with 8 bases separating them. The CDR3 here is CASSLGGPGNTIYF. CDR3 nucleotide sequence: TGTGCCAGCAGCTTAGGGGGGCCGGGAAACACCATATATTTT.

The chain is built from TRBV27 and TRBJ2-5; 10 bases match TRBD1. With the DNA end fitting TRBJ2-7 better, the J assignment may be wrong. Germline CDR1 reads MNHEY; CDR2 reads SMNVEV (reference sequence). This CDR3 has 19 residues. The CDR3 reads CASSLKLPGTGDHSYEQYF. The CDR3 region has the DNA TGTGCCAGCAGTCTCAAACTCCCGGGGACAGGGGACCACTCCTACGAGCAGTACTTC.

The V call is TRBV14, the J call TRBJ2-1; D remains unclear. The CDR3 covers 15 residues. Trimming stripped 0 bases from V and 6 bases from J, with 12 bases between. Germline V gene sequence: CDR1 SGHDN, CDR2 FVKESK. CDR3 region: CASSQDLQLPNEQFF. DNA for the CDR3: TGTGCCAGCAGCCAAGATTTACAGCTGCCCAATGAGCAGTTCTTC.